This TCR beta chain was captured by sequencing in a study of cytomegalovirus exposure and HLA in healthy donors. The PCR contained 60 Vbeta and 13 Jbeta primers. The assay was immunoSEQ multiplex PCR, and TCRdb's table has in-frame clones only and misses some. The profile covers approximately 190,000 clones, with 81% appearing a single time and less than 4.5% taken by the ten largest. This CDR3 is 10 amino acids long. Trimming left V 7 bases short and J 1 base short, with 2 bases between. Per the germline V gene, CDR1 is SNHLY and CDR2 is FYNNEI. Sequencing was carried out using PBMCs. This chain connects TRBV2 to TRBJ2-7; the D is unclear. The receptor was isolated from a man aged 45-60 years in good health and CMV-seronegative. This CDR3 is CASTSYEQYF. Written as DNA, the CDR3 is TGTGCCAGCACGTCCTACGAGCAGTACTTC.